This entry is about one TCR beta chain. Its cognate antigen is unknown. This sample is drawn from a study of shared clonotypes between healthy human individuals. The study's findings and limits: The diversity represented, both genetic and in exposure history, was limited by few donors. Larger estimated richness was generally seen in naive subsets than in memory subsets.

Naive CD8 cells lacked CD45RO and underwent positive selection for CCR7, leaving out terminally differentiated effector memory CD45RA+ cells. Germline V gives CDR1 MNHEY, CDR2 SMNVEV (reference sequence). J gave up 0 bases and V 3 bases, and 10 bases lay outside the gene matches. The CDR3 has 17 amino acids. Several immunoSEQ 96-well plates shared each subset's DNA, each plate a replicate. Data came from immunoSEQ multiplex PCR; TCRdb stores just in-frame clones and leaves some out. The sample has approximately 2,000,000 clones, around 93% seen once; the top ten hold approximately 1.6%. Material: naive CD8+ T cells from PBMCs. The chain joins TRBV27 to TRBJ1-2; TRBD1 aligns across 7 bases. The sequence derives from a man aged 18 to 30 in good health. Some clones in this sample may be carry-over from other donors' samples. The CDR3 coding sequence is TGTGCCAGCAGTTTGCTCGGGACAGCTTTAGCTAACTATGGCTACACCTTC. This encodes CASSLLGTALANYGYTF.